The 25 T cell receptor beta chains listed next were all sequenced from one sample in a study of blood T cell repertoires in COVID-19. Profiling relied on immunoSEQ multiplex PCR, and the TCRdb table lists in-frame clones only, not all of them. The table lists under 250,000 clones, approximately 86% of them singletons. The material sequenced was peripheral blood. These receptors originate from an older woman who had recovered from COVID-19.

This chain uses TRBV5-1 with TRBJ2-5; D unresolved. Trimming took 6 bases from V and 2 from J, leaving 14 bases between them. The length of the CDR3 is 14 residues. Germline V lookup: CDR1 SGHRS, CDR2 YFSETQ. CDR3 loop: CASTHSPNQETQYF. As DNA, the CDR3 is TGCGCCAGCACCCACTCTCCGAATCAAGAGACCCAGTACTTC.

CDR3 DNA sequence: TGTGCCAGCATTCTCTGGACAGGGGGGACAGATACGCAGTATTTT. This translates into CASILWTGGTDTQYF. The genes are TRBV2 and TRBJ2-3; 10 bases are a match to TRBD1. The V gene end was trimmed by 7 bases and the J gene end by 3 bases; junction bases not matched to a gene: 7. CDR1 SNHLY and CDR2 FYNNEI come from the germline V gene. This CDR3 has 15 amino acids.

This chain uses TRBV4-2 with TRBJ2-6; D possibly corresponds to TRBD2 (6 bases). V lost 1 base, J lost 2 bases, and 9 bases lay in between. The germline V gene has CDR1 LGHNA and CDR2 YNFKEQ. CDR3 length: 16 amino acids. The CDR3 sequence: CASSQAGGAGANVLTF. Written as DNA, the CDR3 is TGTGCCAGCAGCCAAGCCGGGGGAGCTGGGGCCAACGTCCTGACTTTC.

The chain's CDR3 is CAISDPQRQGGDEKLFF. CDR3 DNA: TGTGCCATCAGTGACCCCCAACGGCAGGGCGGAGATGAAAAACTGTTTTTT. V gene TRBV10-3 combines with J gene TRBJ1-4; possibly TRBD1 for D (5 bases). V lost 3 bases and J lost 6, with 20 bases in between. The CDR3 consists of 17 residues. CDR1 is ENHRY, CDR2 SYGVKD, per germline.

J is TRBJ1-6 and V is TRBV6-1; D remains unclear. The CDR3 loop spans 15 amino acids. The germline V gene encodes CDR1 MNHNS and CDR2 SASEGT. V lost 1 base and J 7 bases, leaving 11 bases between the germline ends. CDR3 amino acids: CASSEGPGNNSPLHF. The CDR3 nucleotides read TGTGCCAGCAGTGAAGGCCCAGGTAACAATTCACCCCTCCACTTT.

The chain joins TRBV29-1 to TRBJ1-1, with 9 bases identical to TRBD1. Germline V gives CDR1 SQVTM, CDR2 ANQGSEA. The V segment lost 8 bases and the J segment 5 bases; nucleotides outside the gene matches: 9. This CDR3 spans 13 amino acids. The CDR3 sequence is CSSDRGSGTEAFF. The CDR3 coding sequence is TGCAGCTCGGACAGGGGATCGGGAACTGAAGCTTTCTTT.

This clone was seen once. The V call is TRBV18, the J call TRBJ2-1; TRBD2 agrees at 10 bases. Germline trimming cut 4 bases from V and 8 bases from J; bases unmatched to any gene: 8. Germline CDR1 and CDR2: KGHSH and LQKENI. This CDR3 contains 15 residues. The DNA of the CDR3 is TGTGCCAGCTCACTACAGCGGGGGGGCCTGGATGAGCAGTTCTTC. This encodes CASSLQRGGLDEQFF.

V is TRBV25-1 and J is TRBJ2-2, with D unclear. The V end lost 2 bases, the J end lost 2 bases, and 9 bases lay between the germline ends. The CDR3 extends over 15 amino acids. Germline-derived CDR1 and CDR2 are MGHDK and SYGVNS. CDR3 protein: CASSEPTENTGELFF. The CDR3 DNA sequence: TGTGCCAGCAGTGAACCGACTGAAAACACCGGGGAGCTGTTTTTT.

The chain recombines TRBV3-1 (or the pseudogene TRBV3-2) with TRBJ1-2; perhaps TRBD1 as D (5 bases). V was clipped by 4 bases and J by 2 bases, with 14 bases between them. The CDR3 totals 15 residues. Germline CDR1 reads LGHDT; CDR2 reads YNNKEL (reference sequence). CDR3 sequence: CASSPMVGGNYGYTF. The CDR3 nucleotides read TGTGCCAGCAGCCCTATGGTCGGGGGGAACTATGGCTACACCTTC.

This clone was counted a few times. This CDR3 is CSVQPGTTEAFF. CDR3 DNA sequence: TGCAGCGTTCAGCCAGGTACCACTGAAGCTTTCTTT. V gene TRBV29-1 combines with J gene TRBJ1-1; D not resolved. This CDR3 has 12 amino acids. The germline V and J ends were trimmed by 5 bases and 4 bases, with 11 bases remaining between them. Per germline, CDR1 SQVTM and CDR2 ANQGSEA.

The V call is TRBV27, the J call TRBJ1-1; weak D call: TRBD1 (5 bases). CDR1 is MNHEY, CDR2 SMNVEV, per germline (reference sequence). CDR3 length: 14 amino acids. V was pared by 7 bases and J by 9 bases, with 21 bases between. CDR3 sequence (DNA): TGTGCCAGCATCATGGTCCGGGGCGGAGGGAAAGCTTTCTTT. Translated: CASIMVRGGGKAFF.

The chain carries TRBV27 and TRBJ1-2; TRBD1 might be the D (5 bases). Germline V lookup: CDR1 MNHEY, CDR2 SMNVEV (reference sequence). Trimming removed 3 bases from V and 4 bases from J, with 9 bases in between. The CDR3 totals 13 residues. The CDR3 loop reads CASSFDSSYGYTF. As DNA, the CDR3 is TGTGCCAGCAGTTTCGACAGCTCCTATGGCTACACCTTC.

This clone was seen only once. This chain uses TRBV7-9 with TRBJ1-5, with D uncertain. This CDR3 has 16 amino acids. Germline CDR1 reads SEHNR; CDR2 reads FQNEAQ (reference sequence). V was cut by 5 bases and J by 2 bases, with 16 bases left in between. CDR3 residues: CASSHGGKLGNQPQHF. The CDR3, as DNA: TGTGCCAGCAGCCACGGAGGAAAGTTGGGCAATCAGCCCCAGCATTTT.

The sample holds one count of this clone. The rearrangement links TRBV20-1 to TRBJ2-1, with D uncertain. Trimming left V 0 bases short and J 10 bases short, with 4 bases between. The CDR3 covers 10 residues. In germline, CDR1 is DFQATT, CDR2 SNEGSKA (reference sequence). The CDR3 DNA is TGCAGTGCTAGAGAGACAGAGCAGTTCTTC. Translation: CSARETEQFF.

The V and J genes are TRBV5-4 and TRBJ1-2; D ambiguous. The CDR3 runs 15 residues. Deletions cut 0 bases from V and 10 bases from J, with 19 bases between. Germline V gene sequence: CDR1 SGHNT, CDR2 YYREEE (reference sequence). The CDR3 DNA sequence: TGTGCCAGCAGCTTGGGGTCCGGGGTCATGTCAGTCTACACCTTC. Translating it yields CASSLGSGVMSVYTF. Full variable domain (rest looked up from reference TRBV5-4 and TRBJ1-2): ETGVTQSPTHLIKTRGQQVTLRCSSQSGHNTVSWYQQALGQGPQFIFQYYREEENGRGNFPPRFSGLQFPNYSSELNVNALELDDSALYLCASSLGSGVMSVYTFGSGTRLTVV.

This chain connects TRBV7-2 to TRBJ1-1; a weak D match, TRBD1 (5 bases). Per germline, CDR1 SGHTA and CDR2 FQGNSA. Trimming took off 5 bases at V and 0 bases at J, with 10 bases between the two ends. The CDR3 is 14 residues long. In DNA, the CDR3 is TGTGCCAGCAGCCCAGGGAATTTGAACACTGAAGCTTTCTTT. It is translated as CASSPGNLNTEAFF.

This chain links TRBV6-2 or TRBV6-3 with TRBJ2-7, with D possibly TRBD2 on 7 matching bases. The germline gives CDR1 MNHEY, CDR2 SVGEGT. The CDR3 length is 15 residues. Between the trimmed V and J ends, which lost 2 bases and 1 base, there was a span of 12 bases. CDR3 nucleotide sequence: TGTGCCAGCAGTTACCGGGGGGCCGGATCCTACGAGCAGTACTTC. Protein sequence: CASSYRGAGSYEQYF.

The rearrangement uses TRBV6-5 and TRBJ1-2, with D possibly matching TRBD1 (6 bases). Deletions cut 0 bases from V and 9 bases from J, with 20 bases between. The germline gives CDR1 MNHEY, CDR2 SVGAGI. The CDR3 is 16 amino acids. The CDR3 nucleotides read TGTGCCAGCAGTTACTCGATGAGTACAGGGTTATTTAGCTACACCTTC. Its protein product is CASSYSMSTGLFSYTF.

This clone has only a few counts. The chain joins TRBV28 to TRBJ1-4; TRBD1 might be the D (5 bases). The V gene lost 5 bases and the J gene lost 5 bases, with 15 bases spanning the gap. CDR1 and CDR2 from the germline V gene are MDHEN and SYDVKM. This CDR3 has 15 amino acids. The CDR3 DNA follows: TGTGCCAGCAGTCCACCCCGGGGGGGAAATGAAAAACTGTTTTTT. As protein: CASSPPRGGNEKLFF.

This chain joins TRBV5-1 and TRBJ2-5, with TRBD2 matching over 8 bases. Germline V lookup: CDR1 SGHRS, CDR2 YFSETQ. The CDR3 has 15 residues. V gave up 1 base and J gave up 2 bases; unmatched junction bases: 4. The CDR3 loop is CASSLPSGGQETQYF. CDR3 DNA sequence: TGCGCCAGCAGCTTGCCGAGCGGGGGTCAAGAGACCCAGTACTTC.

The DNA for the CDR3 is TGTGCCAGCTCAGTCGATGGCTTTAATTACAATGAGCAGTTCTTC. Residues: CASSVDGFNYNEQFF. The V call is TRBV18, the J call TRBJ2-1; no clear D. Trimming removed 5 bases at V and 4 bases at J, with 15 bases between. This CDR3 comprises 15 residues. Germline CDR1 and CDR2: KGHSH and LQKENI.

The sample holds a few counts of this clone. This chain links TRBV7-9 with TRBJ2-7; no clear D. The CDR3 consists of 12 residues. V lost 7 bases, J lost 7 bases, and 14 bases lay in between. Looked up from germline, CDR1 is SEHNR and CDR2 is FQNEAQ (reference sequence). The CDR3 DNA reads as TGTGCCAGCAACCCATGGGCGCAAGAGCAGTACTTC. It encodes CASNPWAQEQYF.

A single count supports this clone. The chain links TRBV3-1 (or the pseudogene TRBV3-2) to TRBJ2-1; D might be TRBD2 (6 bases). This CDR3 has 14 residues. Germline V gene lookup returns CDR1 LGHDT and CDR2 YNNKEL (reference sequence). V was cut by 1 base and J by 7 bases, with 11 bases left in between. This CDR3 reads CASSQVASENEQFF. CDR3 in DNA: TGTGCCAGCAGCCAAGTGGCTAGCGAGAATGAGCAGTTCTTC.

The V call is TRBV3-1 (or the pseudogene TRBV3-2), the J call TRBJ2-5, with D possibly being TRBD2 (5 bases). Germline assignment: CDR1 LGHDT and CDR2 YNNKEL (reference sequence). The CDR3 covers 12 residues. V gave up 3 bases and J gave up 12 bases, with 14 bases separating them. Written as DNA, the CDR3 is TGTGCCAGCAGCCATCGGGATACTTCCAAGTACTTC. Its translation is CASSHRDTSKYF.

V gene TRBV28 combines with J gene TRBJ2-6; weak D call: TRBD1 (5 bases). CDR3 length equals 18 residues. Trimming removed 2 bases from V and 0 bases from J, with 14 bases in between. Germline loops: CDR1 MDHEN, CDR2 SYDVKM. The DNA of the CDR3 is TGTGCCAGCAGTTTAGTCGGCAGGGCGCTCTCTGGGGCCAACGTCCTGACTTTC. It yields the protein CASSLVGRALSGANVLTF.